Listed below are T cell receptor beta chains from one sample, sequenced in a study of CD4 T cells in relation to SARS-CoV-2 and coronaviruses. Clones were sequenced by immunoSEQ multiplex PCR, and TCRdb holds only the in-frame ones, with some missing. The sample lists about 59,000 clones; approximately 90% were seen once. The sample taken for sequencing was memory CD4+ T cells from PBMCs. These receptors were obtained from a human donor in good health. CDR3s include the opening cysteine and the closing phenylalanine or tryptophan. Fields, in order: J gene, D gene, V gene, clone size, CDR3 DNA, CDR3 protein. The D gene is left open where the match is weak. A row's size may be missing; if present it is once, few, many or a size class.

j_gene: TRBJ1-1; d_gene: NA; v_gene: TRBV7-3; abundance: NA; CDR3nt: TGTGCCAGCAGCTTACAGGGTGTGAACACTGAAGCTTTCTTT; CDR3aa: CASSLQGVNTEAFF
j_gene: TRBJ1-5; d_gene: NA; v_gene: TRBV25-1; abundance: NA; CDR3nt: TGTGCCAGCAGCGACGACTCTGAAGGTGGTCAGCCCCAGCATTTT; CDR3aa: CASSDDSEGGQPQHF
j_gene: TRBJ2-7; d_gene: NA; v_gene: TRBV13; abundance: NA; CDR3nt: TGTGCCAGCAGCCGGAGAATCCCCTTTGAGCAGTACTTC; CDR3aa: CASSRRIPFEQYF
j_gene: TRBJ2-3; d_gene: NA; v_gene: TRBV7-8; abundance: NA; CDR3nt: TGTGCCAGCAGCTTAGATGAGGGCTGGGGCACAGATACGCAGTATTTT; CDR3aa: CASSLDEGWGTDTQYF
j_gene: TRBJ2-5; d_gene: TRBD1; v_gene: TRBV5-5; abundance: few; CDR3nt: TGTGCCAGCAGCCCCGGGACAGGAAAACCTAACCAAGAGACCCAGTACTTC; CDR3aa: CASSPGTGKPNQETQYF
j_gene: TRBJ2-1; d_gene: NA; v_gene: TRBV5-8; abundance: NA; CDR3nt: TGTGCCAGCAGCAGGACAACAGGCCTCGGGCAGTTCTTC; CDR3aa: CASSRTTGLGQFF
j_gene: TRBJ1-1; d_gene: NA; v_gene: TRBV6-1; abundance: NA; CDR3nt: TGTGCCAGCAGTGAACTTAGCCAGATAACGAACACTGAAGCTTTCTTT; CDR3aa: CASSELSQITNTEAFF
j_gene: TRBJ2-3; d_gene: TRBD2; v_gene: TRBV6-4; abundance: NA; CDR3nt: TGTGCCAGCAGTCTTACTAGCGGGAGGGCCCATAGCACAGATACGCAGTATTTT; CDR3aa: CASSLTSGRAHSTDTQYF
j_gene: TRBJ2-1; d_gene: NA; v_gene: TRBV30; abundance: NA; CDR3nt: TGTGCCTGGAGTCCTACGGGGAGGACTTTCGCCTACAATGAGCAGTTCTTC; CDR3aa: CAWSPTGRTFAYNEQFF
j_gene: TRBJ1-3; d_gene: NA; v_gene: TRBV30; abundance: few; CDR3nt: TGTGCCCACGGTATAGGTACGGTGCTCTCTGGAAACACCATATATTTT; CDR3aa: CAHGIGTVLSGNTIYF
j_gene: TRBJ2-1; d_gene: TRBD2; v_gene: TRBV11-2; abundance: once; CDR3nt: TGTGCCAGCAGCTTTAGGCGGCAGGAACTAGCGGGAGGGCCATGGGAGCAGTTCTTC; CDR3aa: CASSFRRQELAGGPWEQFF
j_gene: TRBJ2-4; d_gene: TRBD2; v_gene: TRBV11-2; abundance: NA; CDR3nt: TGTGCCAGCAGCTTAGATCTCACTAGCGGGAGGGTTAACATTCAGTACTTC; CDR3aa: CASSLDLTSGRVNIQYF
j_gene: TRBJ1-2; d_gene: NA; v_gene: TRBV11-2; abundance: NA; CDR3nt: TGTGCCAGCAGACCTATCGAAGGGGATAACTATGGCTACACCTTC; CDR3aa: CASRPIEGDNYGYTF
j_gene: TRBJ2-3; d_gene: TRBD2; v_gene: TRBV12-3/TRBV12-4; abundance: NA; CDR3nt: TGTGCCAGCAGTAGAAGCGGGACGGAGTTTAGGTATTTT; CDR3aa: CASSRSGTEFRYF
j_gene: TRBJ2-2; d_gene: TRBD1; v_gene: TRBV28; abundance: NA; CDR3nt: TGTGCCAGCAGCCCCCCAGGGGGATACACCGGGGAGCTGTTTTTT; CDR3aa: CASSPPGGYTGELFF
j_gene: TRBJ2-3; d_gene: NA; v_gene: TRBV5-5; abundance: NA; CDR3nt: TGTGCCAGCAGCTTGGTTGGGGTCACAGATACGCAGTATTTT; CDR3aa: CASSLVGVTDTQYF
j_gene: TRBJ1-1; d_gene: TRBD1; v_gene: TRBV7-8; abundance: NA; CDR3nt: TGTGCCAGCAGCTCCCGGGACAGGGCTATGAACACTGAAGCTTTCTTT; CDR3aa: CASSSRDRAMNTEAFF
j_gene: TRBJ2-5; d_gene: NA; v_gene: TRBV5-1; abundance: NA; CDR3nt: TGCGCCAGCGGTGCGACAGGGAGGGAAGAGACCCAGTACTTC; CDR3aa: CASGATGREETQYF
j_gene: TRBJ2-7; d_gene: NA; v_gene: TRBV7-9; abundance: NA; CDR3nt: TGTGCCAGCAGCTTAGAGGGTAGCGGCAGAAGCTCCTACGAGCAGTACTTC; CDR3aa: CASSLEGSGRSSYEQYF
j_gene: TRBJ2-1; d_gene: TRBD2; v_gene: TRBV27; abundance: few; CDR3nt: TGTGCCAGCAGCCCTCTTGTTCAGCGGGAGGGCCGGAATGAGCAGTTCTTC; CDR3aa: CASSPLVQREGRNEQFF
j_gene: TRBJ2-7; d_gene: TRBD1; v_gene: TRBV2; abundance: NA; CDR3nt: TGTGCCAGCACGAAGACAGGGAACTCCTACGAGCAGTACTTC; CDR3aa: CASTKTGNSYEQYF
j_gene: TRBJ2-7; d_gene: TRBD1; v_gene: TRBV28; abundance: NA; CDR3nt: TGTGCCAGCAGACCGGACAGGGGGCTAATTTACGAGCAGTACTTC; CDR3aa: CASRPDRGLIYEQYF
j_gene: TRBJ2-5; d_gene: NA; v_gene: TRBV3-1/TRBV3-2; abundance: NA; CDR3nt: TGTGCCAGCAGCCAAGGCCTCGGGAGAAAAGAGACCCAGTACTTC; CDR3aa: CASSQGLGRKETQYF
j_gene: TRBJ1-1; d_gene: NA; v_gene: TRBV7-9; abundance: NA; CDR3nt: TGTGCCAGCAGCGCCGAGTGGGGGTACACTGAAGCTTTCTTT; CDR3aa: CASSAEWGYTEAFF
j_gene: TRBJ1-5; d_gene: NA; v_gene: TRBV20-1; abundance: NA; CDR3nt: TGCAGTGCTATGGGCACCGCGGGGGAGCATTTT; CDR3aa: CSAMGTAGEHF
j_gene: TRBJ2-3; d_gene: TRBD1; v_gene: TRBV2; abundance: NA; CDR3nt: TGTGCCAGCAGCCGGACAGGAAGCACAGATACGCAGTATTTT; CDR3aa: CASSRTGSTDTQYF
j_gene: TRBJ1-2; d_gene: TRBD1; v_gene: TRBV4-2; abundance: once; CDR3nt: TGTGCCAGCAGCCGGACAGGCTTAGGCTACACCTTC; CDR3aa: CASSRTGLGYTF
j_gene: TRBJ2-1; d_gene: NA; v_gene: TRBV14; abundance: NA; CDR3nt: TGTGCCAGCAGCCAAAGTACGGGAGTAAATGAGCAGTTCTTC; CDR3aa: CASSQSTGVNEQFF
j_gene: TRBJ2-7; d_gene: TRBD2; v_gene: TRBV27; abundance: NA; CDR3nt: TGTGCCAGCAGTTTATTTGCGGGAGCCTACGAGCAGTACTTC; CDR3aa: CASSLFAGAYEQYF
j_gene: TRBJ2-2; d_gene: TRBD2; v_gene: TRBV6-5; abundance: NA; CDR3nt: TGTGCCAGCAGTTACTCGAGCGGGATTAACACCGGGGAGCTGTTTTTT; CDR3aa: CASSYSSGINTGELFF
j_gene: TRBJ2-5; d_gene: TRBD1; v_gene: TRBV9; abundance: NA; CDR3nt: TGTGCCAGCAGCGTAGGTCTACAGGGGGCCTTGGAGACCCAGTACTTC; CDR3aa: CASSVGLQGALETQYF
j_gene: TRBJ1-1; d_gene: NA; v_gene: TRBV7-2; abundance: NA; CDR3nt: TGTGCCAGCAGCATAGGACGGATCCCTGAAGCTTTCTTT; CDR3aa: CASSIGRIPEAFF
j_gene: TRBJ2-1; d_gene: NA; v_gene: TRBV19; abundance: NA; CDR3nt: TGTGCCAGTAGTATAGATCTTGGGCGCCCCCCGGAGTTCTTC; CDR3aa: CASSIDLGRPPEFF
j_gene: TRBJ2-7; d_gene: NA; v_gene: TRBV5-1; abundance: NA; CDR3nt: TGCGCCAGCAGCGGGCAGGGTCCGGGTGTCTACGAGCAGTACTTC; CDR3aa: CASSGQGPGVYEQYF
j_gene: TRBJ2-1; d_gene: TRBD2; v_gene: TRBV5-1; abundance: NA; CDR3nt: TGCGCCAGCAGCTTGGTGGGTAGCGGGAGGGCCCGTGAGCAGTTCTTC; CDR3aa: CASSLVGSGRAREQFF
j_gene: TRBJ1-2; d_gene: NA; v_gene: TRBV5-4; abundance: NA; CDR3nt: TGTGCCAGCAGCTTGTTGTGGGGCCCAGGCTACACCTTC; CDR3aa: CASSLLWGPGYTF
j_gene: TRBJ2-1; d_gene: TRBD1; v_gene: TRBV5-4; abundance: NA; CDR3nt: TGTGCCAGCAGCTCCGGGACAGGCGACTACAATGAGCAGTTCTTC; CDR3aa: CASSSGTGDYNEQFF
j_gene: TRBJ2-7; d_gene: TRBD1; v_gene: TRBV6-5; abundance: NA; CDR3nt: TGTGCCAGCAGTAGCGGACAGGGGTATCCCTACGAGCAGTACTTC; CDR3aa: CASSSGQGYPYEQYF
j_gene: TRBJ2-5; d_gene: NA; v_gene: TRBV18; abundance: once; CDR3nt: TGTGCCAGCTCACCAATATTTGGGATTTCAGAGACCCAGTACTTC; CDR3aa: CASSPIFGISETQYF
j_gene: TRBJ2-7; d_gene: NA; v_gene: TRBV5-1; abundance: once; CDR3nt: TGCGCCAGCAGCTCGAGCGGAGTCTCCTACGAGCAGTACTTC; CDR3aa: CASSSSGVSYEQYF
j_gene: TRBJ1-4; d_gene: NA; v_gene: TRBV6-4; abundance: NA; CDR3nt: TGTGCCAGCAGGGGGCAGAGGGTATTTATGATGGCAACTAATGAAAAACTGTTTTTT; CDR3aa: CASRGQRVFMMATNEKLFF
j_gene: TRBJ2-7; d_gene: TRBD2; v_gene: TRBV18; abundance: NA; CDR3nt: TGTGCCAGCTCACTTAACTGGGAGGGCGCCGAGCAGTACTTC; CDR3aa: CASSLNWEGAEQYF
j_gene: TRBJ2-7; d_gene: TRBD2; v_gene: TRBV6-2/TRBV6-3; abundance: NA; CDR3nt: TGTGCCAGCAGTTACCCCGGGACTATGAGATACGAGCAGTACTTC; CDR3aa: CASSYPGTMRYEQYF
j_gene: TRBJ2-3; d_gene: NA; v_gene: TRBV6-5; abundance: few; CDR3nt: TGTGCCAGCAGGGGACTTCCGGGAAGCACAGATACGCAGTATTTT; CDR3aa: CASRGLPGSTDTQYF
j_gene: TRBJ1-6; d_gene: NA; v_gene: TRBV25-1; abundance: NA; CDR3nt: TGTGCCAGCAGCCCGTACGGCCGGGATAATTCACCCCTCCACTTT; CDR3aa: CASSPYGRDNSPLHF
j_gene: TRBJ1-5; d_gene: NA; v_gene: TRBV15; abundance: NA; CDR3nt: TGTGCCACCAGCCCTTTTAGGCAGGGGTCTAGCAATCAGCCCCAGCATTTT; CDR3aa: CATSPFRQGSSNQPQHF
j_gene: TRBJ1-1; d_gene: NA; v_gene: TRBV18; abundance: NA; CDR3nt: TGTGCCAGCTCACCGGGACTATCGAACACTGAAGCTTTCTTT; CDR3aa: CASSPGLSNTEAFF
j_gene: TRBJ2-5; d_gene: TRBD1; v_gene: TRBV19; abundance: NA; CDR3nt: TGTGCCAGTAGTAGTAGGACAGGGGGTCAGGGCGTGACCCAGTACTTC; CDR3aa: CASSSRTGGQGVTQYF
j_gene: TRBJ2-7; d_gene: NA; v_gene: TRBV5-1; abundance: NA; CDR3nt: TGCGCCAGCAGCTTGGAGTCGGCGCCCGCTCAGTACTTC; CDR3aa: CASSLESAPAQYF
j_gene: TRBJ1-6; d_gene: NA; v_gene: TRBV15; abundance: NA; CDR3nt: TGTGCCACCAGCAGGCCGGACCGAATTAATTCACCCCTCCACTTT; CDR3aa: CATSRPDRINSPLHF